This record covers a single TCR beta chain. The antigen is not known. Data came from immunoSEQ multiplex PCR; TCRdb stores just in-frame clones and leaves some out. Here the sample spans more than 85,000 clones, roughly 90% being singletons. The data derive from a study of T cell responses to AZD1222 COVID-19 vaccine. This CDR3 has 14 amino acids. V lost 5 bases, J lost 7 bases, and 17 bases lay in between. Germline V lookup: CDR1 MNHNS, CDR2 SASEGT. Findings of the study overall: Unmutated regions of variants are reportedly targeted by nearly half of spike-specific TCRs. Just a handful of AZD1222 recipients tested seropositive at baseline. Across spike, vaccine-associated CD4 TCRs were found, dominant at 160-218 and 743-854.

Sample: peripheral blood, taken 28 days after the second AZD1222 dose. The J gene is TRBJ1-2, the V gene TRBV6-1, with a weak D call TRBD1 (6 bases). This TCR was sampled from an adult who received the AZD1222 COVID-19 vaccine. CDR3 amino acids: CASSPQTGNGGYTF. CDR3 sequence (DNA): TGTGCCAGCAGTCCACAGACAGGAAACGGTGGCTACACCTTC.